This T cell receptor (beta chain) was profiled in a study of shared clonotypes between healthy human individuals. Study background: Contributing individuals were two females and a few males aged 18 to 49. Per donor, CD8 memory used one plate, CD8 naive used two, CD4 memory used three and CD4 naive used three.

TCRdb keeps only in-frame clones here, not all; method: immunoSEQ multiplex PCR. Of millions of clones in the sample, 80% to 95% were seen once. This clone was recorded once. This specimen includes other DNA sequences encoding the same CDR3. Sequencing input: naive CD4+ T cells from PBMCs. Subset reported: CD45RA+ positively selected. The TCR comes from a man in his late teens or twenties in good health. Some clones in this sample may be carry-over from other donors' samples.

CDR3: CASSLGTSGTDTQYF. CDR3 in DNA: TGTGCCAGCAGCTTGGGGACTAGCGGCACAGATACGCAGTATTTT. V usage is TRBV7-3 and J usage is TRBJ2-3; 10 nucleotides match TRBD2. Looked up from germline, CDR1 is SGHTA and CDR2 is FQGTGA. J lost 1 base, V lost 3 bases, and 1 base had no gene match. CDR3 size: 15 residues.